One and the same sample provided the 12 T cell receptor beta chains below, sequenced in a study of blood T cells in healthy people across ages. With a J-beta primer mix and a sample-barcoded 5' primer, a second PCR ran about 7 to 12 cycles. Via MiXCR, TCRdb re-called the 5' RACE reads, giving one row per CDR3 protein. The sample has some 1.7 million distinct CDR3 sequences, roughly 28% seen once. The sequenced sample consisted of blood. These receptors all come from a woman between 25 and 40 years old in good health.

The table lists this clonotype with many counts. This chain joins TRBV12-3 or TRBV12-4 and TRBJ1-2; a weak D match, TRBD1 (5 bases). The CDR3 has 14 amino acids. Trimming shortened V by 5 bases and J by 5 bases, and 15 bases separated the two germline ends. The chain's CDR3 is CASSLRTSSYGYTF. The CDR3 DNA is TGTGCCAGCAGTCTCAGGACATCTTCGTATGGCTACACCTTC.

This clonotype came up once. This chain joins TRBV7-9 and TRBJ1-1; D is perhaps TRBD1 (5 bases). V was shortened by 3 bases and J by 12 bases, with 14 bases between the two germline ends. The CDR3 length is 12 residues. CDR1 and CDR2 from the germline V gene are SEHNR and FQNEAQ (reference sequence). The CDR3 here is CASSFQGRGTFF. The CDR3 nucleotides are TGTGCCAGCAGCTTTCAGGGTCGTGGAACTTTCTTT.

J is TRBJ2-7 and V is TRBV7-9, with 10 bases identical to TRBD2. CDR3 length: 15 residues. J lost 6 bases, V lost 1 base, and 6 bases had no gene match. The germline CDR1 and CDR2 sequences are SEHNR and FQNEAQ (reference sequence). Here the CDR3 reads CASSLGPSGRSEQYF. The CDR3 DNA sequence: TGTGCCAGCAGCTTAGGCCCTAGCGGGAGATCCGAGCAGTACTTC.

In DNA form, the CDR3 reads TGTGCCAGCAGCCCTAGGGGAGGGACAGGGGAGAACACTGAAGCTTTCTTT. It codes for CASSPRGGTGENTEAFF. The genes are TRBV13 and TRBJ1-1, with 10 bases fitting TRBD1. This CDR3 contains 17 residues. With 5 bases clipped from V and 1 base from J, the junction kept 10 bases outside the gene matches. Germline-derived CDR1 and CDR2 are PRHDT and FYEKMQ (reference sequence).

This clonotype was counted once. The CDR3, as DNA: TGCAGTGCTGGACCCCCGGGACTAGCGGTAAATGAGCAGTTCTTC. Translation: CSAGPPGLAVNEQFF. The chain joins TRBV20-1 to TRBJ2-1; TRBD2 aligns across 11 bases. The germline V gene encodes CDR1 DFQATT and CDR2 SNEGSKA (reference sequence). The CDR3 runs 15 residues. V lost 5 bases and J lost 7; bases outside the gene matches: 10.

This clonotype was found a few times. The chain combines TRBV12-3 or TRBV12-4 with TRBJ1-5; 9 bases map to TRBD1. V was pared by 3 bases and J by 5 bases, with 5 bases of the junction left unmatched. The CDR3 spans 15 residues. The CDR3 coding sequence is TGTGCCAGCAGTTTGGACAGGGGATCGTATCAGCCCCAGCATTTT. It codes for CASSLDRGSYQPQHF.

The rearrangement uses TRBV12-3 or TRBV12-4 and TRBJ2-1; 7 nucleotides line up with TRBD1. This CDR3 region has 14 residues. Trimming removed 4 bases from V and 7 bases from J; junction bases left unmatched: 7. CDR3 nucleotide sequence: TGTGCCAGCAGTTCCACAGACAGGGCAAATGAGCAGTTCTTC. It yields the protein CASSSTDRANEQFF.

This clonotype was detected many times. This chain connects TRBV3-1 to TRBJ2-7; D is possibly TRBD1 (6 bases). The germline V and J ends were trimmed by 7 bases and 2 bases, with 12 bases remaining between them. Germline V gives CDR1 LGHDT, CDR2 YNNKEL (reference sequence). CDR3 size: 13 residues. This CDR3 is CASNRTVPYEQYF. As DNA, the CDR3 is TGTGCCAGCAACCGGACAGTACCCTACGAGCAGTACTTC.

This clonotype has just a few counts. The chain links TRBV20-1 to TRBJ2-7, with 11 bases aligning to TRBD2. The length of the CDR3 is 18 residues. Trimming took 3 bases from V and 0 from J; bases not matched to a gene: 13. Germline loops: CDR1 DFQATT, CDR2 SNEGSKA (reference sequence). CDR3 nucleotide sequence: TGCAGTGCTAGGAGGGGACTAGCGGCCTCTATGAGCTCCTACGAGCAGTACTTC. Translated, it gives CSARRGLAASMSSYEQYF.

The V and J genes are TRBV28 and TRBJ2-3, with D possibly matching TRBD1 (6 bases). V dropped 6 bases and J dropped 2 bases, with 15 bases sitting between them. Germline values: CDR1 MDHEN, CDR2 SYDVKM. The CDR3 loop spans 15 amino acids. The CDR3 DNA reads as TGTGCCAGCAGCGAAGACGGGACACCCACAGATACGCAGTATTTT. It codes for CASSEDGTPTDTQYF.

The chain couples TRBV12-3 or TRBV12-4 to TRBJ2-1, with 8 bases matching TRBD2. J lost 3 bases, V lost 5 bases, and 9 bases had no gene match. This CDR3 region has 16 residues. The CDR3 sequence: CASSPLRSGSYNEQFF. The CDR3 DNA reads TGTGCCAGCAGTCCCCTTAGGAGCGGGAGCTACAATGAGCAGTTCTTC.

This clonotype was seen more than once but under ten times. V gene TRBV20-1 combines with J gene TRBJ1-2; possibly TRBD1 for D (5 bases). The CDR3 totals 13 residues. V lost 0 bases, J lost 6 bases, and 11 bases lay in between. CDR1 is DFQATT, CDR2 SNEGSKA, per germline (reference sequence). The CDR3, as DNA: TGCAGTGCTAGAGATACCAGGGAGGATGGCTACACCTTC. Encoded protein: CSARDTREDGYTF.